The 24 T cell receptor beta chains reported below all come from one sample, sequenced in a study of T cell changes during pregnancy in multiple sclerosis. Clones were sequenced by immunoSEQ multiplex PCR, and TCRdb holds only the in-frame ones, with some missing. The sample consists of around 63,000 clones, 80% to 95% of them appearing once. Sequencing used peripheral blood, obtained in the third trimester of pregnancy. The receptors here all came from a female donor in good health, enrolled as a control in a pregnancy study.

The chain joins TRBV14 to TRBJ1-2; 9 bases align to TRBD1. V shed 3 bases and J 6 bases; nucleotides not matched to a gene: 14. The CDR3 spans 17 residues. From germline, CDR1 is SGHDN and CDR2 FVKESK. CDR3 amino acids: CASSQGPGTGKRDGYTF. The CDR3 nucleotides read TGTGCCAGCAGCCAGGGCCCTGGGACAGGGAAGAGAGATGGCTACACCTTC.

As DNA, the CDR3 is TGTGCCAGCAGTTTAAGGGGACAGGGGGCGCGGAGTCAGCCCCAGCATTTT. Protein: CASSLRGQGARSQPQHF. The chain recombines TRBV28 with TRBJ1-5, with TRBD1 identical over 12 bases. The V gene's germline CDR1 is MDHEN and CDR2 SYDVKM. The CDR3 has 17 amino acids. Trimming cost V 2 bases and J 6 bases; bases outside gene matches: 8.

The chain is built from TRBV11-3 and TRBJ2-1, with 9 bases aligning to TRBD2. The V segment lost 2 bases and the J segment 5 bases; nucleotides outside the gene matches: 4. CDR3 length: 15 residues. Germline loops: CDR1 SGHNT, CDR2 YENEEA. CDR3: CASSLQVAGDNEQFF. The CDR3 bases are TGTGCCAGCAGCTTACAGGTAGCGGGAGACAATGAGCAGTTCTTC.

In nucleotides, the CDR3 is TGTGCCAGCAGCTTGCAGCCCCCGGGACAGAATTCACCCCTCCACTTT. Its translation: CASSLQPPGQNSPLHF. The J gene is TRBJ1-6, the V gene TRBV7-3; 7 bases fit TRBD1. Per the germline V gene, CDR1 is SGHTA and CDR2 is FQGTGA. V shed 3 bases, J shed 7 bases, and the junction held 9 bases outside the gene matches. The CDR3 is 16 amino acids.

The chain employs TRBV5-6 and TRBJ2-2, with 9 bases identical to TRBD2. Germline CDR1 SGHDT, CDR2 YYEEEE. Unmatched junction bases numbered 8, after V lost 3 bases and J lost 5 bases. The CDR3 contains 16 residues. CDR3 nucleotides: TGTGCCAGCAGCTCCCTAGCGGGGACCAGAACCGGGGAGCTGTTTTTT. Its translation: CASSSLAGTRTGELFF. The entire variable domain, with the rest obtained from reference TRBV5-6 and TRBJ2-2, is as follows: DAGVTQSPTHLIKTRGQQVTLRCSPKSGHDTVSWYQQALGQGPQFIFQYYEEEERQRGNFPDRFSGHQFPNYSSELNVNALLLGDSALYLCASSSLAGTRTGELFFGEGSRLTVL.

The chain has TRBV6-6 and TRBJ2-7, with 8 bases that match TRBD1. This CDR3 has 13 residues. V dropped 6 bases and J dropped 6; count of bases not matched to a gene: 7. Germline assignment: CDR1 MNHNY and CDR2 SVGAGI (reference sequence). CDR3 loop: CASRNPTGVEQYF. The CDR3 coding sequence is TGTGCCAGCAGGAACCCGACAGGGGTCGAGCAGTACTTC.

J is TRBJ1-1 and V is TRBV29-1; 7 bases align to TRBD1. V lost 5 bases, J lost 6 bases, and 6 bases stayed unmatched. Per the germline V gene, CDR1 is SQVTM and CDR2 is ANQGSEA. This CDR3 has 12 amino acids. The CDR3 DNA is TGCAGCGTTAATGACAGGGAGGCTGAAGCTTTCTTT. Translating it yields CSVNDREAEAFF.

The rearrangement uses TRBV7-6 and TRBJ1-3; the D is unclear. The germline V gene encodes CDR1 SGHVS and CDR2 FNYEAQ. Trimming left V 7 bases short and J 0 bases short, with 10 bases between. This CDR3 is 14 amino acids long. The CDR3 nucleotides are TGTGCCAGCACCCCCCTCTACTCTGGAAACACCATATATTTT. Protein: CASTPLYSGNTIYF.

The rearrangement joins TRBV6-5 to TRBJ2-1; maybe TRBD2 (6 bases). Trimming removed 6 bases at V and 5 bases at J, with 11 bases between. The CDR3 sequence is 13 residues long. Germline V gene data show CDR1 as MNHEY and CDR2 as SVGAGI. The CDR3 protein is CASRGGDNNEQFF. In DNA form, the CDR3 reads TGTGCCAGCAGGGGGGGTGACAACAATGAGCAGTTCTTC.

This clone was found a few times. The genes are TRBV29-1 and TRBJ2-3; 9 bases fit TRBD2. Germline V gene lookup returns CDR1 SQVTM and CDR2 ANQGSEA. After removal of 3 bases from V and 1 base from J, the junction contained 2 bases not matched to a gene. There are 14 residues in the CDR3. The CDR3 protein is CSVDLAGRTDTQYF. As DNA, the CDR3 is TGCAGCGTTGACCTAGCGGGGCGCACAGATACGCAGTATTTT.

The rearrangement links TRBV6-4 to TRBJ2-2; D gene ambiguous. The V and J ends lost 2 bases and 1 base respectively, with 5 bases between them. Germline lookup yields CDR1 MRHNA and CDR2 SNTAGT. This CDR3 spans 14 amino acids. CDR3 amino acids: CASSDSLNTGELFF. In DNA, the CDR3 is TGTGCCAGCAGTGACAGCTTGAACACCGGGGAGCTGTTTTTT.

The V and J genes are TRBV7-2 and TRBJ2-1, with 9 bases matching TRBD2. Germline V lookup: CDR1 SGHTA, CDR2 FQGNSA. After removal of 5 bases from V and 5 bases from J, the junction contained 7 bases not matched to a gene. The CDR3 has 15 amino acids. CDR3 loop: CASSLPTSGHNEQFF. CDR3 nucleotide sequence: TGTGCCAGCAGCCTTCCTACTAGCGGGCACAATGAGCAGTTCTTC.

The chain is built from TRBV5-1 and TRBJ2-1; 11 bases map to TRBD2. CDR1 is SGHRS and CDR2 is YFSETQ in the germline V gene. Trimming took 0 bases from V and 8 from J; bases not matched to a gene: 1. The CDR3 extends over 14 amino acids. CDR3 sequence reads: CASSLGTSGHEQFF. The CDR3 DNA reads TGCGCCAGCAGCTTGGGGACTAGCGGGCATGAGCAGTTCTTC.

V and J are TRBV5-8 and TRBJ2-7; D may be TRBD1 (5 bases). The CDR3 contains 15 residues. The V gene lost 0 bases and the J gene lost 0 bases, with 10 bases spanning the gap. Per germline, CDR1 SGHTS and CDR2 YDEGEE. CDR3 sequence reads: CASSLGRTFSYEQYF. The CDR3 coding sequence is TGTGCCAGCAGCTTGGGACGGACATTCTCCTACGAGCAGTACTTC.

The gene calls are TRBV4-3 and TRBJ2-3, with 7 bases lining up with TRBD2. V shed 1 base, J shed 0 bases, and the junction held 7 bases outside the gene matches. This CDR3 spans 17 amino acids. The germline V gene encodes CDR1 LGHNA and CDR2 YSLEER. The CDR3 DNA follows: TGCGCCAGCAGCCAAGCGGCTAGCGGTGCTAGCACAGATACGCAGTATTTT. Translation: CASSQAASGASTDTQYF.

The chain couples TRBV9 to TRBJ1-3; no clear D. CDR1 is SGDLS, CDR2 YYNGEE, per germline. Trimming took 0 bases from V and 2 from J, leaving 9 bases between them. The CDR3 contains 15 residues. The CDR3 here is CASSVGAVTGNTIYF. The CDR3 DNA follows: TGTGCCAGCAGCGTAGGGGCAGTTACTGGAAACACCATATATTTT.

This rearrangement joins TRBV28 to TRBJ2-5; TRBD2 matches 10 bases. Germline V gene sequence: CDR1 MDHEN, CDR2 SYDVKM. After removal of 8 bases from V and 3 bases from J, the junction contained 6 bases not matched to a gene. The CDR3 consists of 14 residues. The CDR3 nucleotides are TGTGCCAGCGCTCTAGCGGGAGCTGAAGAGACCCAGTACTTC. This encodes CASALAGAEETQYF.

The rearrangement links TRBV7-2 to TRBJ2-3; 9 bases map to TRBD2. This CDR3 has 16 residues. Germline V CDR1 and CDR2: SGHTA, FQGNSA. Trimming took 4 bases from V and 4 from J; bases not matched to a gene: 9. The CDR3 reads CASSYGASGAADTQYF. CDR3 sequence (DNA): TGTGCCAGCAGCTATGGGGCTAGCGGGGCGGCAGATACGCAGTATTTT. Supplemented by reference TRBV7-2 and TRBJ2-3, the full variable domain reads GAGVSQSPSNKVTEKGKDVELRCDPISGHTALYWYRQSLGQGLEFLIYFQGNSAPDKSGLPSDRFSAERTGGSVSTLTIQRTQQEDSAVYLCASSYGASGAADTQYFGPGTRLTVL.

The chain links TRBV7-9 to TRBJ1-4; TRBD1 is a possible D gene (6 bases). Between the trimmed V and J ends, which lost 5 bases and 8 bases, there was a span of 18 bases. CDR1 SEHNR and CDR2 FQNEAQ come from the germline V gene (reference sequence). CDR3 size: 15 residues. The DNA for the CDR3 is TGTGCCAGCAGCCGTACAGGGACCCCGAACGAAAAACTGTTTTTT. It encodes CASSRTGTPNEKLFF.

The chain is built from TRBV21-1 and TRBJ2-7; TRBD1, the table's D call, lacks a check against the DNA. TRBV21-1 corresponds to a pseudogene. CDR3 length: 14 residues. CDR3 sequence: CASSKDSGATQQYF. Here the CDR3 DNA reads TGTGCCAGCAGCAAAGATAGTGGGGCTACGCAGCAGTACTTC.

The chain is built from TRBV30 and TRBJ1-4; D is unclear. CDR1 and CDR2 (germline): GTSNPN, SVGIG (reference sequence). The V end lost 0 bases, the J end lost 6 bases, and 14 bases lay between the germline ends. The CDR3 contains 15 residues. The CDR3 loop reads CAWSVGRVRDEKLFF. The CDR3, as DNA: TGTGCCTGGAGTGTAGGGAGGGTTCGAGATGAAAAACTGTTTTTT.

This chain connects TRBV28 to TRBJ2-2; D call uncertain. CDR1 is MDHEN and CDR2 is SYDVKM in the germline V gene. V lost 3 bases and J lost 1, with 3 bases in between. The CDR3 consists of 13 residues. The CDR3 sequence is CASSFRNTGELFF. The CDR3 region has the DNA TGTGCCAGCAGTTTTAGGAACACCGGGGAGCTGTTTTTT.

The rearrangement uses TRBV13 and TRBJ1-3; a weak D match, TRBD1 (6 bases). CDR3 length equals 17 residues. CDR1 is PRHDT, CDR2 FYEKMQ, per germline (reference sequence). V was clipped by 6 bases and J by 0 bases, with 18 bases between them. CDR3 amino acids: CASSYRGGGDSGNTIYF. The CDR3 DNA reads TGTGCCAGCAGTTATCGAGGGGGGGGAGACTCTGGAAACACCATATATTTT.

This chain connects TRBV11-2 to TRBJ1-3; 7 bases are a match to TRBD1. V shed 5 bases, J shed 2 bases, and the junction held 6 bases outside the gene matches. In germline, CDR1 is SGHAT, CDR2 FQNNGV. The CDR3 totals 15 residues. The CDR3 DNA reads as TGTGCCAGCAGCCGTCAGGGGGTCACTGGAAACACCATATATTTT. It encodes CASSRQGVTGNTIYF.